Listed below are T cell receptor beta chains from one sample, sequenced in a study of early T cells in non-severe SARS-CoV-2 infection. TCRdb fed the 5' RACE reads into MiXCR, producing one record per CDR3 protein. The repertoire includes under 95,000 distinct CDR3 sequences, approximately 12% of them detected once, and approximately 3.6% sits in the top ten. Material for sequencing was whole blood. Receptor source: an adult who was a healthcare worker with PCR-confirmed SARS-CoV-2 infection or an uninfected control (not recorded which). CDR3s include the opening cysteine and the closing phenylalanine or tryptophan. D genes are given only for firm matches. Size is omitted from some rows. Given values are once, few, many or a class for expanded clones.

D: TRBD1; size: -; V: TRBV12-3/TRBV12-4; J: TRBJ2-7; DNA: TGTGCCAGCAGTGCCGCTCCGGGACAGGGGGCTCACGAGCAGTACTTC; CDR3: CASSAAPGQGAHEQYF
D: -; size: few; V: TRBV9; J: TRBJ2-2; DNA: TGTGCCAGCAGCTTCCCTACCGGGGAGCTGTTTTTT; CDR3: CASSFPTGELFF
D: -; size: -; V: TRBV12-5; J: TRBJ2-2; DNA: TGTGCTAGTGGTTTATCAACAGGGTCGTACACCGGGGAGCTGTTTTTT; CDR3: CASGLSTGSYTGELFF
D: TRBD2; size: -; V: TRBV5-1; J: TRBJ2-3; DNA: TGCGCCAGCGGGAGTCTAGCGGGAGCAGATACGCAGTATTTT; CDR3: CASGSLAGADTQYF
D: TRBD2; size: few; V: TRBV7-8; J: TRBJ2-1; DNA: TGTGCCAGCAGCTCCAGCGGGACCCACAATGAGCAGTTCTTC; CDR3: CASSSSGTHNEQFF
D: TRBD2; size: -; V: TRBV7-9; J: TRBJ2-5; DNA: TGTGCCATCGCAGGGGGCCTGGGACTAGCGCAAGAGACCCAGTACTTC; CDR3: CAIAGGLGLAQETQYF
D: TRBD2; size: many; V: TRBV14; J: TRBJ2-4; DNA: TGTGCCAGCAGCCAAAACGGGACTAGCGGCGCTAAGCACCTAGCCAAAAACATTCAGTACTTC; CDR3: CASSQNGTSGAKHLAKNIQYF
D: TRBD2; size: -; V: TRBV7-6; J: TRBJ2-7; DNA: TGTGCCAGCAGCTCAAGACTAGCGGAGAACTACGAGCAGTACTTC; CDR3: CASSSRLAENYEQYF
D: -; size: -; V: TRBV12-3/TRBV12-4; J: TRBJ2-7; DNA: TGTGCCAGCAGTTTCAGGGGTAAAGACGAGCAGTACTTC; CDR3: CASSFRGKDEQYF
D: TRBD2; size: few; V: TRBV20-1; J: TRBJ2-1; DNA: TGCAGTGCGACAAACCCCCTAGCGGGAGGATACAATGAGCAGTTCTTC; CDR3: CSATNPLAGGYNEQFF
D: TRBD1; size: -; V: TRBV5-1; J: TRBJ2-1; DNA: TGCGCCAGCAGCTTGTCTGTGACAGGGGGTGGCAATGAGCAGTTCTTC; CDR3: CASSLSVTGGGNEQFF
D: TRBD2; size: many; V: TRBV9; J: TRBJ2-2; DNA: TGTGCCAGCAGCTACCTGGGACTAGCGGGGTCGAACACCGGGGAGCTGTTTTTT; CDR3: CASSYLGLAGSNTGELFF
D: TRBD1; size: -; V: TRBV6-5; J: TRBJ2-7; DNA: TGTGCCAGCAGTTACCGGGACAGGGGCTACGAGCAGTACTTC; CDR3: CASSYRDRGYEQYF
D: TRBD1; size: many; V: TRBV6-6; J: TRBJ1-2; DNA: TGTGCCAGCAGTTACCCACAGGGGAACTATGGCTACACCTTC; CDR3: CASSYPQGNYGYTF
D: -; size: few; V: TRBV7-9; J: TRBJ2-7; DNA: TGTGCCAGCGCGCTGGGACGACTTGACTCATCCTCCTACGAGCAGTACTTC; CDR3: CASALGRLDSSSYEQYF
D: TRBD1; size: few; V: TRBV27; J: TRBJ1-2; DNA: TGTGCCAGCCAAGGGACAGGGCCCAGCTACACCTTC; CDR3: CASQGTGPSYTF
D: -; size: -; V: TRBV29-1; J: TRBJ2-7; DNA: TGCAGCGTTCTTCATCCCATTCGGACCTACGAGCAGTACTTC; CDR3: CSVLHPIRTYEQYF
D: -; size: many; V: TRBV29-1; J: TRBJ1-5; DNA: TGCAGCGTTGAAGAGAACAGTAATCAGCCCCAGCATTTT; CDR3: CSVEENSNQPQHF
D: -; size: many; V: TRBV28; J: TRBJ1-3; DNA: TGTGCCAGCAGGGCCCTGACACCTTCTGGAAACACCATATATTTT; CDR3: CASRALTPSGNTIYF
D: TRBD2; size: many; V: TRBV28; J: TRBJ2-7; DNA: TGTGCCAGCAGTTTATTTACTAGCGGGAGATCCCCCGAGCAGTACTTC; CDR3: CASSLFTSGRSPEQYF
D: -; size: -; V: TRBV11-1; J: TRBJ2-7; DNA: TGTGCCAGCAGCTTAGGGCTAGCAGACTACGAGCAGTACTTC; CDR3: CASSLGLADYEQYF
D: -; size: few; V: TRBV29-1; J: TRBJ1-3; DNA: TGCAGCGTTGTACAGGGTCCCTCTGGAAACACCATATATTTT; CDR3: CSVVQGPSGNTIYF
D: -; size: few; V: TRBV7-6; J: TRBJ2-2; DNA: TGTGCCAGCAGCCCCCTCAGAGCCGGGGAGCTGTTTTTT; CDR3: CASSPLRAGELFF
D: -; size: many; V: TRBV18; J: TRBJ2-1; DNA: TGTGCCAGCTCACCAAGCGGATCCCCCTACAATGAGCAGTTCTTC; CDR3: CASSPSGSPYNEQFF
D: -; size: few; V: TRBV27; J: TRBJ2-1; DNA: TGTGCCAGCAGTTTGGATCTGTATCGCAATGAGCAGTTCTTC; CDR3: CASSLDLYRNEQFF
D: TRBD2; size: -; V: TRBV11-2; J: TRBJ2-1; DNA: TGTGCCAGCAGCTTAGCGGGAGGGCCAGTGGTGAACAATGAGCAGTTCTTC; CDR3: CASSLAGGPVVNNEQFF
D: -; size: few; V: TRBV7-3; J: TRBJ2-5; DNA: TGTGCCAGCAGCTTAGATCCCGGCGGGACCCAGTACTTC; CDR3: CASSLDPGGTQYF
D: TRBD1; size: -; V: TRBV7-9; J: TRBJ2-2; DNA: TGTGCCAGCAGCCAGGGGGCTAACACCGGGGAGCTGTTTTTT; CDR3: CASSQGANTGELFF
D: -; size: -; V: TRBV19; J: TRBJ2-1; DNA: TGTGCCCCCAGAAGAGATCCATTCAAACGCAATGAGCAGTTCTTC; CDR3: CAPRRDPFKRNEQFF
D: -; size: -; V: TRBV29-1; J: TRBJ2-2; DNA: TGCAGCGCGAGGGCGACCGGGGAGCTGTTTTTT; CDR3: CSARATGELFF
D: -; size: few; V: TRBV6-5; J: TRBJ1-4; DNA: TGTGCCAGCAGGCACACAGGGACTTCGATGACTAATGAAAAACTGTTTTTT; CDR3: CASRHTGTSMTNEKLFF